This T cell receptor (beta chain) was profiled in a study of blood T cell repertoires in COVID-19. At the level of the study: The origin of the acute and convalescent COVID-19 samples was the United States, Italy and Spain. T cells, B-cell-depleted T cells, or PBMCs provided the cDNA or gDNA that served as material.

Authors' processing steps: Using reference gene primer amplification, nucleated cell counts were estimated. TCRdb keeps only in-frame clones here, not all; method: immunoSEQ multiplex PCR. V and J calls and clone size come straight from that table; D and trimming were deduced from the DNA. The table includes more than 300,000 clones, 88% detected once. This CDR3 spans 16 amino acids. Trimming removed 3 bases from V and 2 bases from J; junction bases left unmatched: 9. In germline, CDR1 is SGHRS, CDR2 YFSETQ. Participants were aged about 18 to 95 years, lived in under 25 US areas, and enrolled virtually.

The chain employs TRBV5-1 and TRBJ1-1; 8 bases are a match to TRBD1. This TCR came from a woman under 30 who had recovered from COVID-19. The sequenced sample was PBMCs or T cells enriched from blood (not recorded which). The CDR3 sequence is CASSSRTGLPNTEAFF. The CDR3 DNA reads TGCGCCAGCAGCTCTCGGACAGGGCTACCTAACACTGAAGCTTTCTTT.